This entry features one TCR beta chain sequence. Germline V gene sequence: CDR1 DFQATT, CDR2 SNEGSKA (reference sequence). The CDR3 has 15 residues. The ends lost 5 bases at V and 6 bases at J; junction bases unmatched: 11. The sample originates from a study of response to subunit inactivated influenza vaccine. TCRdb re-called the RT-PCR reads with MiXCR, one entry per CDR3 protein. The profile shows about 540,000 distinct CDR3 sequences, roughly 25% of them singletons. These data are also associated with another study on T cells expressing NK-cell markers. From that second work: Researchers built TCR beta cDNA using 5'RACE template switching with UMIs. In sorted CD3+CD56+NKG2C+, CD3+CD56+NKG2C- and CD3+CD56-NKG2C+ T cells, TCR beta repertoires were obtained. The share of CD8+ T cells held by dominant NKG2C+ clonotypes was about 1.0-7.5% in over 5 donors. Researchers report these clonotypes also headed the CD3+CD56-NKG2C+ fraction in several donors. Certain NKG2C+ T cell clones were expanded, and their HCMV specificity remained unclear.

The sample was CD4+ T cells sorted from PBMCs, taken roughly 13 days after vaccination. The rearrangement links TRBV20-1 to TRBJ2-3; 10 positions agree with TRBD2. The TCR sequence derives from a man aged 45-60 years who received an inactivated influenza vaccine. The CDR3 DNA reads TGCAGTGCTCCCAAAGCGGGGGGGCGTGGGGATACGCAGTATTTT. Translated, it gives CSAPKAGGRGDTQYF.